This entry is about one T cell receptor beta chain. Its antigen is not identified. These data are taken from a study of T-cell reconstitution after alpha-beta-depleted transplantation in children. Findings of the study overall: Several hundred graft clones that had expanded were reportedly the source of alpha-beta T cells about two months after transplant. At one year after transplant, newly produced T cells mostly accounted for T-cell counts and diversity. Several patients had high TCRbeta diversity at day 60; it came from surviving recipient T cells and thymic progenitors.

Using unique molecular identifiers, the investigators prepared the TCRbeta library. TCRdb independently ran MiXCR on the PCR reads; one entry per CDR3 protein. The sample yields roughly 98,000 distinct CDR3 sequences, roughly a sixth seen once. CDR1 and CDR2 from the germline V gene are DFQATT and SNEGSKA (reference sequence). The CDR3 runs 13 residues. V lost 6 bases to trimming and J lost 0 bases, with 9 bases between them. The specimen was PBMCs, mostly from graft donor cells, collected 180 days after TCRalphabeta/CD19-depleted stem cell transplant. The chain recombines TRBV20-1 with TRBJ1-5; D is undetermined. The receptor was derived from a male patient aged 2 to 9 who had a stem cell transplant for acute lymphoblastic leukemia, so the T cells may come from the graft donor. This CDR3 is CSAGGDSNQPQHF. CDR3 DNA: TGCAGTGCGGGCGGGGATAGCAATCAGCCCCAGCATTTT.